These 20 T cell receptor beta chains came from one sample sequenced in a study of tumor-infiltrating lymphocytes in primary liver carcinoma. TCR beta cDNA was made from 500 ng total RNA with a constant-region primer. TCR beta libraries came from three nested multiplex PCR rounds using slightly modified ARM-PCR. The first two PCR rounds, approximately 10 cycles each, used TRBV1-TRBV30 forward primers and a C-beta reverse primer. TCRdb used MiXCR to reprocess the multiplex PCR reads, holding one entry per CDR3 protein. The sample consists of about 130,000 distinct CDR3 sequences, around 60% of them appearing once. Bulk tissue was left unsorted, and RNA and DNA were co-extracted from approximately 20-30 mg of it. The sample comprised liver tumor tissue from sampling region 3. Subset here: tumor region T3, left-lateral pole. These receptors all come from an older woman with primary liver carcinoma and hepatitis B virus infection.

With respect to this clonotype: Compared with germline, one end of the junction differs, possibly owing to a read error. The J gene is TRBJ1-2, the V gene TRBV18; 8 bases match TRBD1. The germline V gene has CDR1 KGHSH and CDR2 LQKENI. This CDR3 has 14 residues. CDR3 sequence (DNA): TGTGCCAGCTCGCCGACAGGGGAGTTCTATGGGTACACCTTC. This encodes CASSPTGEFYGYTF.

The chain uses TRBV7-9 and TRBJ2-7; D uncertain. The germline V gene encodes CDR1 SEHNR and CDR2 FQNEAQ (reference sequence). This CDR3 has 14 residues. V shed 2 bases and J shed 3 bases, with 11 bases lying between them. CDR3 region: CASSLLGIGYEQYF. CDR3 nucleotides: TGTGCCAGCAGCTTACTTGGGATAGGCTACGAGCAGTACTTC.

This clonotype was counted many times. The J gene is TRBJ2-4, the V gene TRBV5-6; D call uncertain. CDR3 length equals 14 residues. Looked up from germline, CDR1 is SGHDT and CDR2 is YYEEEE. The V end lost 1 base, the J end lost 3 bases, and 8 bases lay between the germline ends. The CDR3 reads CASSLRHYKNIQYF. CDR3 DNA: TGTGCCAGCAGCTTGAGGCACTACAAAAACATTCAGTACTTC. Using reference TRBV5-6 and TRBJ2-4 for the parts outside the CDR3, the full variable domain is DAGVTQSPTHLIKTRGQQVTLRCSPKSGHDTVSWYQQALGQGPQFIFQYYEEEERQRGNFPDRFSGHQFPNYSSELNVNALLLGDSALYLCASSLRHYKNIQYFGAGTRLSVL.

In this sample, this clonotype turned up a few times. One base away lies a much larger clone, so this may be a sequencing read error. The chain joins TRBV6-1 to TRBJ2-7, with D maybe TRBD2 (6 bases). Trimming removed 4 bases from V and 4 bases from J, with 11 bases in between. Germline V lookup: CDR1 MNHNS, CDR2 SASEGT. The CDR3 runs 13 residues. This CDR3 reads CASSAGSGYEQYF. The CDR3 coding sequence is TGTGCCAGCAGTGCGGGGAGCGGGTACGAGCAGTACTTC.

About this clonotype: At one end, the junction sequence differs from germline, possibly due to a read error. V is TRBV11-2 and J is TRBJ1-2, with a possible D match to TRBD1 (5 bases). CDR1 is SGHAT, CDR2 FQNNGV, per germline. The CDR3 covers 14 residues. This chain's CDR3 is CASSSIRGNDGCTF. The CDR3 DNA is TGTGCTAGCAGCTCAATCCGGGGGAATGATGGCTGCACCTTC.

CDR3 sequence reads: CASSLPPGRSLGEQYF. The CDR3 nucleotides are TGTGCCAGCAGCCTACCGCCGGGACGGAGCCTCGGCGAGCAGTACTTC. The rearrangement links TRBV28 to TRBJ2-7; D is tentatively TRBD1 or TRBD2 (5 bases each). Germline assignment: CDR1 MDHEN and CDR2 SYDVKM. This CDR3 contains 16 residues. V lost 6 bases and J 6 bases, leaving 24 bases between the germline ends.

With respect to this clonotype: The junction does not match germline at one end; this may be a read error. The chain combines TRBV24-1 with TRBJ2-3; D is undetermined. CDR3 size: 17 residues. Per the germline V gene, CDR1 is KGHDR and CDR2 is SFDVKD. CDR3 loop: CAISGDTATTSTDTQYF. CDR3 nucleotides: TGTGCCATCAGTGGCGATACTGCTACTACTAGCACAGATACGCAGTATTTT.

The chain links TRBV11-1 to TRBJ2-1, with D tentatively TRBD2 (6 bases). The CDR3 extends over 14 amino acids. Trimming left V 9 bases short and J 2 bases short, with 14 bases between. The germline CDR1 and CDR2 sequences are SGHAT and FQDESV (reference sequence). The CDR3 DNA follows: TGTGCCAGTGCACATAGCGGCCCCTACAATGAGCAGTTCTTC. Its translation: CASAHSGPYNEQFF. The whole variable domain, filled in from reference TRBV11-1 and TRBJ2-1, reads EAEVAQSPRYKITEKSQAVAFWCDPISGHATLYWYRQILGQGPELLVQFQDESVVDDSQLPKDRFSAERLKGVDSTLKIQPAELGDSAMYLCASAHSGPYNEQFFGPGTRLTVL.

This clonotype has a single count. This chain links TRBV6-5 with TRBJ2-4, with D tentatively TRBD1 (7 bases). The V end lost 5 bases, the J end lost 2 bases, and 28 bases lay between the germline ends. This CDR3 comprises 20 residues. The V gene's germline CDR1 is MNHEY and CDR2 SVGAGI. CDR3 nucleotides: TGTGCCAGCAGTCTCATACCAATCCTTTCAGGGGGGCTGACCAAAAACATTCAGTACTTC. Protein product: CASSLIPILSGGLTKNIQYF.

For this clonotype: This may be a read error, as it is one base from a much larger clone. This chain joins TRBV29-1 and TRBJ2-3, with a possible D match to TRBD2 (7 bases). The CDR3 contains 16 residues. V was clipped by 5 bases and J by 1 base, with 19 bases between them. In germline, CDR1 is SQVTM, CDR2 ANQGSEA. CDR3 sequence: CSVQSLQGGGTDTQYF. The CDR3 nucleotides read TGCAGCGTTCAATCGTTACAGGGAGGGGGCACAGATACGCAGTATTTT.

The chain links TRBV29-1 to TRBJ2-3; perhaps D is TRBD1 or TRBD2 (6 bases each). Germline CDR1 is SQVTM and CDR2 is ANQGSEA. Trimming left V 5 bases short and J 8 bases short, with 14 bases between. The CDR3 contains 12 residues. The CDR3 DNA is TGCAGCGTTACCCCGGGGGCAGGTACGCAGTATTTT. It codes for CSVTPGAGTQYF.

The V gene is TRBV28, the J gene TRBJ2-7; no definite D call. The V end lost 7 bases, the J end lost 7 bases, and 14 bases lay between the germline ends. The CDR3 runs to 12 residues. CDR1 is MDHEN, CDR2 SYDVKM, per germline. As DNA, the CDR3 is TGTGCCAGCAATCCGGGTTGGAAGGAGCAGTACTTC. Translation gives CASNPGWKEQYF. The full variable domain, in which reference TRBV28 and TRBJ2-7 provide the parts outside the CDR3, is DVKVTQSSRYLVKRTGEKVFLECVQDMDHENMFWYRQDPGLGLRLIYFSYDVKMKEKGDIPEGYSVSREKKERFSLILESASTNQTSMYLCASNPGWKEQYFGPGTRLTVT.

Comments on this clonotype: A single base separates this from a much larger clone, so it may be a read error. The chain is built from TRBV7-8 and TRBJ1-4; the D gene is possibly TRBD1 (5 bases). The V and J ends lost 5 bases and 2 bases respectively, with 15 bases between them. The CDR3 runs 16 residues. Germline CDR1 and CDR2: SGHVS and FQNEAQ. The CDR3 protein is CASSPAQGRTNEKLFF. The CDR3 DNA follows: TGTGCCAGCAGCCCCGCGCAGGGAAGGACTAATGAAAAACTGTTTTTT.

The chain joins TRBV11-2 to TRBJ2-1; TRBD2 matches 13 bases. From germline, CDR1 is SGHAT and CDR2 FQNNGV. The CDR3 consists of 16 residues. Losses at the gene ends were 10 bases for V and 11 bases for J; bases not matched to a gene: 17. The CDR3 coding sequence is TGTGCCATCCGCTCCCGGACTAGCGGGGGCGGGGGGAAGCAGTTCTTC. This translates into CAIRSRTSGGGGKQFF.

Points on this clonotype: The conserved phenylalanine or tryptophan is not found at the CDR3 terminus, so this likely reflects a read error. No DNA is shown, since the ends of the CDR3 on it are uncertain; the CDR3 is the one TCRdb lists. This rearrangement joins TRBV29-1 to TRBJ1-2; TRBD1 is the table's D call, not checked against the DNA. The CDR3 is 13 residues long, ends included. CDR1 SQVTM and CDR2 ANQGSEA come from the germline V gene. Here the CDR3 reads CSVEEGEWNGCTS.

The gene calls are TRBV11-2 and TRBJ2-5, with D tentatively TRBD1 (6 bases). This CDR3 has 15 amino acids. Trimming stripped 3 bases from V and 5 bases from J, with 16 bases between. Germline values: CDR1 SGHAT, CDR2 FQNNGV. The CDR3 nucleotides are TGTGCCAGCAGCTTGGGGGCGTGGGATCTGGAGACCCAGTACTTC. Its translation is CASSLGAWDLETQYF.

This clonotype was counted between two and nine times. A much larger clone differs by one base, so this may be a read error. The chain combines TRBV4-2 with TRBJ2-4, with TRBD1 as a possible D gene (6 bases). CDR3 length: 16 residues. Germline-derived CDR1 and CDR2 are LGHNA and YNFKEQ. For the CDR3, the DNA is TGTGCCAACAGCCAGGAAAGGACAGTAGCCAAAAACATTCAGTACTTC. Its protein is CANSQERTVAKNIQYF.

Notes on this clonotype: A much larger clone differs from this one at a single base, so this may be a read error. The chain employs TRBV29-1 and TRBJ2-2, with TRBD2 matching over 14 bases. The CDR3 contains 15 residues. CDR1 SQVTM and CDR2 ANQGSEA come from the germline V gene. CDR3 sequence reads: CSVSRGTSGGGEPFF. DNA of the CDR3: TGCAGCGTTTCGAGGGGGACTAGCGGGGGCGGGGAGCCGTTTTTT.

This sequence joins TRBV29-1 and TRBJ2-5, with D possibly matching TRBD2 (5 bases). The end of the DNA fits TRBJ2-1 better, so the J call may be wrong. The CDR3 runs to 13 residues. CDR1 is SQVTM and CDR2 is ANQGSEA in the germline V gene. The CDR3: CSAYSGFQETQFF. The CDR3 DNA is TGCAGCGCGTATTCGGGATTTCAAGAGACTCAGTTCTTC.

Concerning this clonotype: A read error may produce the germline difference seen at one junction end. The chain carries TRBV28 and TRBJ2-1; D may be TRBD1 (6 bases). CDR1 and CDR2 (germline): MDHEN, SYDVKM. This CDR3 has 15 residues. The CDR3 DNA reads TGTGCCAGCAGTAACCCCCGGACAGTAGTCAATGAACAGTTCTTC. Protein: CASSNPRTVVNEQFF.